This TCR beta chain was captured in a study of control samples from healthy donors and cancer patients. Libraries were prepared by immunoSEQ multiplex PCR; TCRdb keeps only in-frame clonotypes and omits some of them. The sample has almost 40,000 clones, around 83% seen once. Germline CDR1 and CDR2: SGDLS and YYNGEE. The CDR3 runs 15 residues. The ends were cut back, 0 bases at V and 6 bases at J, with 12 bases in the middle. The source is a woman in her fifties or sixties with lung cancer. The specimen sequenced was PBMCs. The rearrangement uses TRBV9 and TRBJ1-4; D is ambiguous. The CDR3 reads CASSVDSTVDEKLFF. The CDR3 coding sequence is TGTGCCAGCAGCGTAGACTCCACGGTGGATGAAAAACTGTTTTTT.